This T cell receptor (beta chain) comes out of a study of response to subunit inactivated influenza vaccine. CDR1 is SGHRS and CDR2 is YFSETQ in the germline V gene. The CDR3 loop spans 14 amino acids. V lost 2 bases and J 7 bases, leaving 13 bases between the germline ends. This clonotype has ten or more counts. TCRdb re-called the RT-PCR reads with MiXCR, one entry per CDR3 protein. The data contain more than 500,000 distinct CDR3 sequences, approximately 11% of them singletons. These same records also appear under a second study, on T cells expressing NK-cell markers. That investigation notes: cDNA encoding TCR beta was synthesized via 5'RACE template switching incorporating UMIs.

This TCR was recovered from a man aged 50-60 years who received an inactivated influenza vaccine. The V and J genes are TRBV5-1 and TRBJ2-1; TRBD2 might be the D (7 bases). The specimen comprised PBMCs from blood, sampled on the day of vaccination. DNA for the CDR3: TGCGCCAGCAGCTTACACGGGGGGCGAAATGAGCAGTTCTTC. This encodes CASSLHGGRNEQFF.